A few counts support the clone carrying this T cell receptor (beta chain). Its antigen is unidentified. The germline gives CDR1 DFQATT, CDR2 SNEGSKA (reference sequence). The CDR3 is made up of 15 amino acids. The V end lost 2 bases, the J end lost 4 bases, and 17 bases lay between the germline ends. The entry originates in a study of CD8 T cells in ankylosing spondylitis. Points from the study as a whole: Clones tied to disease were said to be significantly enriched in matched ankylosing spondylitis synovial fluid.

Libraries of TCR beta came from quantitative 5'-RACE with molecular barcodes. Using its own MiXCR run on the 5' RACE reads, TCRdb lists one record per CDR3 protein. The table lists a few hundred thousand distinct CDR3 sequences, about 18% of them singletons, with under 40% in the top ten. The chain uses TRBV20-1 and TRBJ1-1; TRBD1 is a possible D gene (5 bases). Specimen: blood, either unsorted or a sorted T cell fraction (not recorded which). The TCR was taken from a male donor with ankylosing spondylitis or in good health (not recorded which). The CDR3 is CSARQPDGDGTEAFF. In nucleotides, the CDR3 is TGCAGTGCTAGACAGCCCGACGGGGACGGCACTGAAGCTTTCTTT.